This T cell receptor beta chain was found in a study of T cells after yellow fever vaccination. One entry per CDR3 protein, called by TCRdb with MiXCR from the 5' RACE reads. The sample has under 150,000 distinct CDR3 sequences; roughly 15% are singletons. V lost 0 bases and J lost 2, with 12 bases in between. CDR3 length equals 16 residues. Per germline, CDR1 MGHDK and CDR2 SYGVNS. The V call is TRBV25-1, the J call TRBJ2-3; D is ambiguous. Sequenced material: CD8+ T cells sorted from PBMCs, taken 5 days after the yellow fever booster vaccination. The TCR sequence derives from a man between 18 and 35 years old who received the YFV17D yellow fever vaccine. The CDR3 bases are TGTGCCAGCAGTGAATACCGGGTAGATTTCACAGATACGCAGTATTTT. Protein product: CASSEYRVDFTDTQYF. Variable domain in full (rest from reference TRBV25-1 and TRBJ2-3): EADIYQTPRYLVIGTGKKITLECSQTMGHDKMYWYQQDPGMELHLIHYSYGVNSTEKGDLSSESTVSRIRTEHFPLTLESARPSHTSQYLCASSEYRVDFTDTQYFGPGTRLTVL.